These T cell receptor beta chains were read from a single sample in a study of T cell responses to AZD1222 COVID-19 vaccine. TCRdb's copy holds only in-frame clones and misses some; the assay was immunoSEQ multiplex PCR. The sample records more than 100,000 clones, roughly 88% being singletons. Sequencing was performed on peripheral blood, taken on day 0 of AZD1222 vaccination. The receptors originated from an adult in good health. CDR3s include the opening cysteine and the closing phenylalanine or tryptophan. A D gene is named only where the DNA matches it firmly. Size is stated for part of the rows, as once, few or many counts, or as a class when the clone is expanded.

v_call,d_call,clone_size,j_call,cdr3_nt,cdr3_aa
TRBV5-1,NA,NA,TRBJ1-6,TGCGCCAGCAGCTTGTTTAGGGACGGGTTGGGATATAATTCACCCCTCCACTTT,CASSLFRDGLGYNSPLHF
TRBV6-1,NA,NA,TRBJ1-4,TGTGCCAGCAGTGAAGCGCGGACAGTTGATCGTGAAAAACTGTTTTTT,CASSEARTVDREKLFF
TRBV4-1,TRBD1,NA,TRBJ1-2,TGCGCCAGCAGCCAACCCCGGGACAGGGGCTATGGCTACACCTTC,CASSQPRDRGYGYTF
TRBV21-1,NA,few,TRBJ2-5,TGTGCCTACTACCACCTTACTAGCGGGGGGCTCCAAGAGACCCAGTACTTC,CAYYHLTSGGLQETQYF
TRBV18,TRBD1,once,TRBJ2-7,TGTGCCAGCTCACGGACAGGCGGAAAAGGAACCTACGAGCAGTACTTC,CASSRTGGKGTYEQYF
TRBV11-3,NA,NA,TRBJ2-1,TGTGCCAGCAGCTTAAGGGGGGGCTGGGCCTCCTACAATGAGCAGTTCTTC,CASSLRGGWASYNEQFF
TRBV6-4,NA,NA,TRBJ2-3,TGTGCCAGCAGTCAAAGCGCCGACGGCACAGATACGCAGTATTTT,CASSQSADGTDTQYF
TRBV29-1,TRBD1,once,TRBJ2-7,TGCAGCGTCCGGACAGGGGGAGGAGAGCAGTACTTC,CSVRTGGGEQYF
TRBV11-2,NA,NA,TRBJ1-1,TGTGCCAGCAGCTTGAGGGCTGAGGACACTGAAGCTTTCTTT,CASSLRAEDTEAFF
TRBV7-9,NA,NA,TRBJ2-7,TGTGCCAGCAGCTTCACAGGCGAGCAGTACTTC,CASSFTGEQYF
TRBV6-1,NA,once,TRBJ1-2,TGTGCCAGCAGTGAACGTGGCCAGGTGGCGGGCAGGGCGGTCCCCTATGGCTACACCTTC,CASSERGQVAGRAVPYGYTF
TRBV6-5,TRBD1,NA,TRBJ2-7,TGTGCCAGCAGTTACGGACAGGGGGCTCTGGGCGAGCAGTACTTC,CASSYGQGALGEQYF
TRBV28,NA,NA,TRBJ2-2,TGTGCCGGGGCGACAGCCTACACCGGGGAGCTGTTTTTT,CAGATAYTGELFF
TRBV4-2,NA,NA,TRBJ2-4,TGTGCCAGCAGCCTAGATGGGAACATTCAGTACTTC,CASSLDGNIQYF
TRBV9,NA,NA,TRBJ1-5,TGTGCCAGCAGCGCAGGAAGCAATCAGCCCCAGCATTTT,CASSAGSNQPQHF
TRBV6-1,NA,NA,TRBJ2-7,TGTGCCAGCAGTGAAAGGGGAGACTACCTCTACGAGCAGTACTTC,CASSERGDYLYEQYF
TRBV24-1,NA,NA,TRBJ1-6,TGTGCCACGAGTTCCTTCTCTGATTCACCCCTCCACTTT,CATSSFSDSPLHF
TRBV3-1/TRBV3-2,NA,once,TRBJ1-1,TGTGCCAGCAGCCAAGAGGCCCCACGGATCGCTGAAGCTTTCTTT,CASSQEAPRIAEAFF
TRBV5-1,NA,NA,TRBJ1-5,TGCGCCAGCAGCCGATGGGGGGGCGGGCAGCCCCAGCATTTT,CASSRWGGGQPQHF
TRBV29-1,NA,once,TRBJ2-1,TGCAGCGTTGGGAGAGAAACGGGGAAGCAGTTCTTC,CSVGRETGKQFF
TRBV2,NA,medium-sized,TRBJ1-1,TGTGCCAGCAGTCCCCGACAGGCCCAAATCCCGGGGACTGAAGCTTTCTTT,CASSPRQAQIPGTEAFF
TRBV6-9,NA,NA,TRBJ1-5,TGTGCCAGCAGTTATTTGGGACTATTTAGCAATCAGCCCCAGCATTTT,CASSYLGLFSNQPQHF
TRBV5-1,TRBD2,NA,TRBJ2-3,TGCGCCAGCAGGGAGGGACTAGCGGGGGCCCCTGGGGATACGCAGTATTTT,CASREGLAGAPGDTQYF
TRBV6-1,TRBD2,NA,TRBJ2-5,TGTGCCAGCAGTGAGGGCCGGGGGGGTATGGAGACCCAGTACTTC,CASSEGRGGMETQYF
TRBV6-6,NA,NA,TRBJ1-6,TGTGCCAGCAGCGACCGACAGAATTATAATTCACCCCTCCACTTT,CASSDRQNYNSPLHF
TRBV27,NA,NA,TRBJ1-1,TGTGCCAGCAGTTCCGGCATGAACACTGAAGCTTTCTTT,CASSSGMNTEAFF
TRBV3-1/TRBV3-2,NA,NA,TRBJ1-2,TGTGCCAGCAGCCAGGGAACCACGGGCTACACCTTC,CASSQGTTGYTF
TRBV2,TRBD1,NA,TRBJ2-5,TGTGCCAGCAGTGAGGGCAGGGGGCGGGAAACCCAGTACTTC,CASSEGRGRETQYF
TRBV7-8,NA,NA,TRBJ1-1,TGTGCCAGCAGCAACTCCCGGCGGGGAATGAACACTGAAGCTTTCTTT,CASSNSRRGMNTEAFF
TRBV7-8,TRBD1,NA,TRBJ2-2,TGTGCCAGCAGCTTAGCGCCAGGGGGTCCCGGGGAGCTGTTTTTT,CASSLAPGGPGELFF
TRBV4-3,NA,NA,TRBJ1-4,TGCGCCAGCAGCCAACGGTCACCTACTAATGAAAAACTGTTTTTT,CASSQRSPTNEKLFF
TRBV12-3/TRBV12-4,NA,once,TRBJ2-1,TGTGCCAGCAAGTTTAGCCATGAGCAGTTCTTC,CASKFSHEQFF
TRBV10-2,TRBD1,NA,TRBJ1-5,TGCGCCAGCAGCGACAGGGTTTGGCCCCAGCATTTT,CASSDRVWPQHF
TRBV7-9,TRBD1,NA,TRBJ1-1,TGTGCCAGTGGCACCCTGGGGACAGCAAACACTGAAGCTTTCTTT,CASGTLGTANTEAFF
TRBV6-5,TRBD1,NA,TRBJ2-7,TGTGCCAGCAGTCCCTGGGACAGGCCCTACGAGCAGTACTTC,CASSPWDRPYEQYF
TRBV3-1/TRBV3-2,TRBD2,NA,TRBJ2-3,TGTGCCAGCAGCCAGGCGGGCGGGGGGGCAGATACGCAGTATTTT,CASSQAGGGADTQYF
TRBV5-4,NA,NA,TRBJ1-1,TGTGCCAGCAGCTTTCGAGGGCTCATGAACACTGAAGCTTTCTTT,CASSFRGLMNTEAFF
TRBV18,TRBD2,NA,TRBJ2-7,TGTGCCAGCTCACCCGTAGGTAGCGGGGAGAGCTCCTACGAGCAGTACTTC,CASSPVGSGESSYEQYF
TRBV18,NA,NA,TRBJ1-2,TGTGCCAGCTCACCACCTGAGGATAACTATGGCTACACCTTC,CASSPPEDNYGYTF
TRBV7-9,NA,NA,TRBJ1-2,TGTGCCAGCAGCTTAGCCGCGGCCGGGTCTAACTATGGCTACACCTTC,CASSLAAAGSNYGYTF
TRBV30,NA,NA,TRBJ1-1,TGTGCCTGGAGTGTAATGGTGAACACTGAAGCTTTCTTT,CAWSVMVNTEAFF
TRBV14,TRBD2,NA,TRBJ2-2,TGTGCCAGCAGCCAAGAAGCGGGGGGCACCGGGGAGCTGTTTTTT,CASSQEAGGTGELFF
TRBV19,NA,NA,TRBJ2-7,TGTGCCAGTAGTGGAGGACGGATCTACGAGCAGTACTTC,CASSGGRIYEQYF
TRBV6-1,NA,NA,TRBJ1-6,TGTGCCAGCAGTGAACCCCAGGGATTCTCACCCCTCCACTTT,CASSEPQGFSPLHF